Presented here are 22 T cell receptor beta chains from one specimen sequenced in a study of low-dose radiotherapy and immunotherapy resistance in tumors. Indicated time point: after trial treatment. Treatment indicated: LDRT plus nivolumab, ipilimumab, low-dose cyclophosphamide and aspirin (RACIN trial). TRAV- and TRBV-specific primers, spanning alpha and beta chains, primed first-strand cDNA. With a constant-region primer and a V-primer adapter, TCRs were subjected to around 18 PCR cycles of amplification. From the reads, TCRdb called clonotypes with MiXCR, one entry per CDR3 protein. The data show approximately 100,000 distinct CDR3 sequences, less than 25% seen once. The specimen was PBMCs, collected after low-dose radiotherapy plus immunotherapy. All receptors derive from a male donor with prostate cancer.

This clonotype has a handful of counts. The J gene is TRBJ1-1, the V gene TRBV19, with a possible D match to TRBD1 (6 bases). Germline assignment: CDR1 LNHDA and CDR2 SQIVND (reference sequence). CDR3 length: 11 residues. The germline V and J ends were trimmed by 4 bases and 8 bases, with 8 bases remaining between them. Here the CDR3 reads CASSTGTEAFF. The DNA of the CDR3 is TGTGCCAGTAGTACAGGGACAGAAGCTTTCTTT.

This clonotype was detected many times. V and J are TRBV29-1 and TRBJ1-1; 7 positions match TRBD1. Germline CDR1 is SQVTM and CDR2 is ANQGSEA. The CDR3 has 12 residues. J lost 7 bases, V lost 5 bases, and 7 bases had no gene match. CDR3 sequence reads: CSVRSGTDEAFF. The CDR3 bases are TGCAGCGTTAGATCCGGGACAGATGAAGCTTTCTTT.

V and J are TRBV7-2 and TRBJ1-6; D is uncertain. Trimming cost V 0 bases and J 10 bases, with 13 bases left between them. The CDR3 is made up of 15 amino acids. Germline assignment: CDR1 SGHTA and CDR2 FQGNSA. This CDR3 reads CASSLAVGSGSPLHF. For the CDR3, the DNA is TGTGCCAGCAGCTTAGCGGTGGGGTCGGGGTCACCCCTCCACTTT.

This clonotype came up many times. The rearrangement links TRBV5-1 to TRBJ2-1; TRBD1 aligns across 7 bases. Trimming cost V 3 bases and J 4 bases; bases outside gene matches: 7. There are 15 residues in the CDR3. CDR1 and CDR2 from the germline V gene are SGHRS and YFSETQ. This CDR3 is CASSSAGTAYNEQFF. CDR3 DNA: TGCGCCAGCAGCTCCGCCGGGACAGCTTACAATGAGCAGTTCTTC.

This clonotype was observed at least ten times. V gene TRBV29-1 combines with J gene TRBJ2-7; 8 bases are a match to TRBD1. The germline CDR1 and CDR2 sequences are SQVTM and ANQGSEA. Unmatched junction bases numbered 3, after V lost 6 bases and J lost 2 bases. CDR3 length equals 12 residues. The CDR3 DNA follows: TGCAGCGTCGGACAGGGCACCTACGAGCAGTACTTC. Protein sequence: CSVGQGTYEQYF.

This sequence joins TRBV29-1 and TRBJ2-1, with TRBD2 matching 9 bases. With the DNA end fitting TRBJ2-5 better, the J assignment may be wrong. The CDR3 loop spans 14 amino acids. Germline assignment: CDR1 SQVTM and CDR2 ANQGSEA. The CDR3 DNA sequence: TGCAGCGTTGAGGCGTCTAGCGGGGAGGAGACCCAGTACTTC. Encoded protein: CSVEASSGEETQYF.

The chain joins TRBV13 to TRBJ2-1; 12 bases line up with TRBD2. The ends lost 5 bases at V and 6 bases at J; junction bases unmatched: 5. Looked up from germline, CDR1 is PRHDT and CDR2 is FYEKMQ (reference sequence). The CDR3 loop spans 15 amino acids. The CDR3 DNA is TGTGCCAGCAGCCGACTAGCGGGGGACCCCAATGAGCAGTTCTTC. Amino acid sequence: CASSRLAGDPNEQFF. Full variable domain (outside the CDR3, taken from reference TRBV13 and TRBJ2-1): AAGVIQSPRHLIKEKRETATLKCYPIPRHDTVYWYQQGPGQDPQFLISFYEKMQSDKGSIPDRFSAQQFSDYHSELNMSSLELGDSALYFCASSRLAGDPNEQFFGPGTRLTVL.

As to this clonotype: Since a far larger clone is one base different, this is likely a read error. The chain links TRBV6-5 to TRBJ2-1; 7 positions match TRBD1. Germline values: CDR1 MNHEY, CDR2 SVGAGI. The CDR3 covers 13 residues. J gave up 10 bases and V 7 bases, and 10 bases lay outside the gene matches. CDR3 in amino acids: CASTQGDSYEQFF. Here the CDR3 DNA reads TGTGCCAGCACCCAGGGGGATTCCTACGAGCAGTTCTTC.

This clonotype was recorded at least ten times. This sequence joins TRBV3-1 and TRBJ2-7; 8 nucleotides match TRBD1. The ends lost 2 bases at V and 0 bases at J; junction bases unmatched: 6. CDR1 is LGHDT, CDR2 YNNKEL, per germline (reference sequence). The CDR3 has 16 amino acids. The CDR3 bases are TGTGCCAGCAGCCAAATAACAGGGGGACCCTCCTACGAGCAGTACTTC. Its translation: CASSQITGGPSYEQYF.

This clonotype was detected ten times or more. The chain couples TRBV3-1 to TRBJ2-2; unclear D gene. The V gene lost 6 bases and the J gene lost 2 bases, with 13 bases spanning the gap. The CDR3 sequence is 15 residues long. Looked up from germline, CDR1 is LGHDT and CDR2 is YNNKEL (reference sequence). In nucleotides, the CDR3 is TGTGCCAGCAGTCAAATGGCCAGCAACACCGGGGAGCTGTTTTTT. Amino acids: CASSQMASNTGELFF.

Points on this clonotype: The junction departs from germline at one end; a sequencing error may be responsible. The chain links TRBV13 to TRBJ2-1; TRBD1 is a possible D gene (6 bases). This CDR3 is 16 amino acids long. Germline lookup yields CDR1 PRHDT and CDR2 FYEKMQ (reference sequence). The CDR3 region is CATSRYRQAAYNEQFF. Here the CDR3 DNA reads TGTGCCACCAGCCGCTATAGACAGGCCGCCTACAATGAGCAGTTCTTC.

This clonotype was seen repeatedly, ten times or more. The rearrangement joins TRBV18 to TRBJ2-7; 11 bases match TRBD2. CDR3 size: 15 residues. The germline V gene has CDR1 KGHSH and CDR2 LQKENI. The V segment lost 3 bases and the J segment 2 bases; nucleotides outside the gene matches: 3. The DNA of the CDR3 is TGTGCCAGCTCACCCCTAGCGGGGGGTACCTACGAGCAGTACTTC. Translation: CASSPLAGGTYEQYF.

Many counts were recorded for this clonotype. This chain uses TRBV28 with TRBJ2-4, with 12 bases that match TRBD2. CDR3 length equals 16 residues. The germline V gene has CDR1 MDHEN and CDR2 SYDVKM. Germline trimming cut 6 bases from V and 1 base from J; bases unmatched to any gene: 4. CDR3 bases: TGTGCCAGCAGCCGAGGGACTAGCGGGGCCAAAAACATTCAGTACTTC. Protein product: CASSRGTSGAKNIQYF.

This clonotype was picked up many times. This chain connects TRBV19 to TRBJ2-2, with 9 nucleotides matching TRBD2. Trimming at V came to 3 bases and at J to 5 bases, leaving 4 bases not matched to a gene. The CDR3 has 15 residues. Germline values: CDR1 LNHDA, CDR2 SQIVND (reference sequence). The CDR3 bases are TGTGCCAGTAGTATCGGGCTAGCGGGGACCGGGGAGCTGTTTTTT. Translated: CASSIGLAGTGELFF.

V is TRBV5-1 and J is TRBJ2-4; TRBD1 agrees at 9 bases. Germline CDR1 reads SGHRS; CDR2 reads YFSETQ. The CDR3 contains 14 residues. Losses at the gene ends were 1 base for V and 6 bases for J; bases not matched to a gene: 2. The CDR3 here is CASSLTDRGNIQYF. The CDR3 nucleotides are TGCGCCAGCAGCTTGACGGACAGGGGAAACATTCAGTACTTC.

This clonotype was observed a single time. This likely came from a read error, as a far larger clone is one base away. The chain uses TRBV6-2 or TRBV6-3 and TRBJ1-1; no reliable D call. The CDR3 contains 13 residues. Germline values: CDR1 MNHEY, CDR2 SVGEGT. CDR3 nucleotide sequence: TGTGCCATCAGTGAAAGGCTGGCAGGCGAAGCTCTCTTT. Its protein product is CAISERLAGEALF.

The table lists this clonotype with many counts. This rearrangement joins TRBV6-4 to TRBJ2-1; unclear D gene. Trimming stripped 3 bases from V and 6 bases from J, with 12 bases between. Looked up from germline, CDR1 is MRHNA and CDR2 is SNTAGT. This CDR3 has 14 amino acids. The CDR3 loop reads CASSEGPSGNEQFF. In DNA, the CDR3 is TGTGCCAGCAGTGAAGGGCCCTCTGGCAATGAGCAGTTCTTC.

There are many counts of this clonotype. This rearrangement joins TRBV28 to TRBJ2-7, with a tentative D call TRBD1 (6 bases). Germline V gene data show CDR1 as MDHEN and CDR2 as SYDVKM. Trimming took 7 bases from V and 2 from J, leaving 12 bases between them. The CDR3 extends over 13 amino acids. As DNA, the CDR3 is TGTGCCAGCACCCCTCCAGGGGCCTACGAGCAGTACTTC. It specifies CASTPPGAYEQYF.

This clonotype was seen repeatedly, ten times or more. This rearrangement joins TRBV6-4 to TRBJ2-1, with D perhaps TRBD1 or TRBD2 (5 bases each). The V end lost 4 bases, the J end lost 7 bases, and 5 bases lay between the germline ends. The CDR3 contains 11 residues. Germline V gene lookup returns CDR1 MRHNA and CDR2 SNTAGT. The CDR3 coding sequence is TGTGCCAGCAGTGGGGGGAATGAGCAGTTCTTC. Translation gives CASSGGNEQFF.

There are many counts of this clonotype. DNA for the CDR3: TGTGCCAGTAGTATACGGCGGGGGGGAAATGAGCAGTTCTTC. This sequence encodes CASSIRRGGNEQFF. The chain recombines TRBV19 with TRBJ2-1; 9 nucleotides align to TRBD2. Per germline, CDR1 LNHDA and CDR2 SQIVND (reference sequence). V gave up 2 bases and J gave up 7 bases; unmatched junction bases: 3. The CDR3 consists of 14 residues. Full variable domain (outside the CDR3, taken from reference TRBV19 and TRBJ2-1): DGGITQSPKYLFRKEGQNVTLSCEQNLNHDAMYWYRQDPGQGLRLIYYSQIVNDFQKGDIAEGYSVSREKKESFPLTVTSAQKNPTAFYLCASSIRRGGNEQFFGPGTRLTVL.

A remark on this clonotype: A read error may be the cause here, since a much bigger clone is one base away. The V and J genes are TRBV2 and TRBJ2-1; 8 nucleotides match TRBD2. The CDR3 consists of 13 residues. Germline values: CDR1 SNHLY, CDR2 FYNNEI. The CDR3 is CASRSGGAVEQCF. The CDR3 DNA reads TGTGCCAGCAGGTCCGGGGGGGCCGTTGAGCAGTGCTTC.

Ten or more counts support this clonotype. V is TRBV5-1 and J is TRBJ2-7; the D is unclear. Germline V gene data show CDR1 as SGHRS and CDR2 as YFSETQ. This CDR3 has 14 amino acids. V was trimmed by 4 bases and J by 1 base, leaving 12 bases between them. This CDR3 reads CASSKVSGSYEQYF. CDR3 bases: TGCGCCAGCAGCAAGGTGTCCGGGTCCTACGAGCAGTACTTC.